The 14 T cell receptor beta chains presented below share a single source sample, sequenced in a study of CD8 T cells in ankylosing spondylitis (dated by TCRdb to the late 2010s). Receptor amplification or capture employed 5' RACE. The sequencing machine was an Illumina HiSeq 2500. Through fastp at Q25 and MiXCR, TCRdb rebuilt clones from the public reads, retaining in-frame beta chains. Rows are combined by CDR3 protein, so each entry shows the most common genes and DNA. A total of 150,000 to 200,000 distinct CDR3 sequences appear in this sample, approximately 10% of them only once. Jointly, the top ten make up 29% of the sample. Sequencing used blood, either unsorted or a sorted T cell fraction (not recorded which). Receptors originate from a male donor with ankylosing spondylitis or in good health (not recorded which).

The sample holds many counts of this clonotype. The chain joins TRBV15 to TRBJ2-2; no reliable D call. CDR1 and CDR2 (germline): LNHNV, YYDKDF (reference sequence). Trimming took off 2 bases at V and 3 bases at J, with 4 bases between the two ends. The CDR3 is 13 residues long. DNA of the CDR3: TGTGCCACCAGCAGATCCTACACCGGGGAGCTGTTTTTT. Translated: CATSRSYTGELFF.

Ten or more counts support this clonotype. The chain has TRBV29-1 and TRBJ2-1; D not resolved. V gave up 1 base and J gave up 7 bases, with 17 bases separating them. CDR3 length equals 15 residues. Germline assignment: CDR1 SQVTM and CDR2 ANQGSEA. The CDR3 nucleotides read TGCAGCGTTGAAGGCGGCAGATTCAAAAGAAATGAGCAGTTCTTC. Its translation: CSVEGGRFKRNEQFF.

This clonotype was picked up many times. The chain has TRBV20-1 and TRBJ2-7, with TRBD1 matching over 10 bases. V lost 5 bases to trimming and J lost 1 base; unmatched junction nucleotides: 5. CDR1 DFQATT and CDR2 SNEGSKA come from the germline V gene (reference sequence). The CDR3 spans 14 residues. The CDR3 spells CSADGDRGSYEQYF. The CDR3 DNA reads TGCAGTGCTGACGGGGACAGGGGATCCTACGAGCAGTACTTC.

As regards this clonotype: A much more abundant neighbour one base away suggests this may be a read error. The J gene is TRBJ2-7, the V gene TRBV10-3; 7 bases are a match to TRBD2. The CDR3 runs 14 residues. Germline trimming cut 6 bases from V and 4 bases from J; bases unmatched to any gene: 9. Germline CDR1 and CDR2: ENHRY and SYGVKD. CDR3 amino acids: CAIRGLGSSYEQYF. DNA for the CDR3: TGTGCCATCAGAGGACTAGGGTCTTCTTACGAGCAGTACTTC.

This clonotype turned up a few times. The CDR3 region has the DNA TGTGCCAGCAGCTTAGCGGTCCAGACATATGGCTACACCTTC. This gives the protein CASSLAVQTYGYTF. The chain recombines TRBV7-2 with TRBJ1-2; D unresolved. This CDR3 region has 14 residues. Germline loops: CDR1 SGHTA, CDR2 FQGNSA. V lost 0 bases and J 5 bases, leaving 10 bases between the germline ends.

The CDR3 reads CASSGPRRQETQYF. The CDR3 nucleotides read TGCGCCAGCAGCGGCCCTCGGCGCCAAGAGACCCAGTACTTC. The chain employs TRBV4-1 and TRBJ2-5; no definite D call. CDR1 and CDR2 from the germline V gene are MGHRA and YSYEKL. The CDR3 has 14 amino acids. The V and J ends lost 5 bases and 1 base respectively, with 11 bases between them.

The rearrangement joins TRBV7-2 to TRBJ2-5; D might be TRBD2 (5 bases). The V end lost 1 base, the J end lost 3 bases, and 12 bases lay between the germline ends. The CDR3 covers 15 residues. CDR1 and CDR2 from the germline V gene are SGHTA and FQGNSA. The CDR3 region has the DNA TGTGCCAGCAGCTTAGGTTCGCTGGAGGAAGAGACCCAGTACTTC. It specifies CASSLGSLEEETQYF.

This clonotype was seen ten or more times. The genes are TRBV6-1 and TRBJ2-7, with TRBD1 matching 7 bases. CDR1 is MNHNS, CDR2 SASEGT, per germline. V trimming: 5 bases; J trimming: 1 base; junction bases outside the gene matches: 5. The CDR3 sequence is 14 residues long. The chain's CDR3 is CASSPRQGSYEQYF. In DNA, the CDR3 is TGTGCCAGCAGTCCCAGACAGGGATCCTACGAGCAGTACTTC.

This clonotype was observed many times. The chain carries TRBV2 and TRBJ2-2, with TRBD1 matching 7 bases. With V trimmed by 4 bases and J by 1 base, 3 bases remained unmatched. CDR3 length: 15 amino acids. Per germline, CDR1 SNHLY and CDR2 FYNNEI. CDR3 sequence: CASSATGLNTGELFF. CDR3 in DNA: TGTGCCAGCAGTGCGACAGGGCTGAACACCGGGGAGCTGTTTTTT. Together with reference TRBV2 and TRBJ2-2, the CDR3 gives the full variable domain: EPEVTQTPSHQVTQMGQEVILRCVPISNHLYFYWYRQILGQKVEFLVSFYNNEISEKSEIFDDQFSVERPDGSNFTLKIRSTKLEDSAMYFCASSATGLNTGELFFGEGSRLTVL.

This clonotype was found many times. CDR3 bases: TGTGCCAGCAGCCAAGATGGGCCTAGCGGGGGTACGCAGTATTTT. This translates into CASSQDGPSGGTQYF. The chain employs TRBV3-1 and TRBJ2-3, with 10 nucleotides matching TRBD2. The germline gives CDR1 LGHDT, CDR2 YNNKEL (reference sequence). Germline trimming cut 0 bases from V and 8 bases from J; bases unmatched to any gene: 5. There are 15 residues in the CDR3.

This clonotype was observed at least ten times. The chain uses TRBV6-1 and TRBJ2-3, with D possibly being TRBD1 or TRBD2 (6 bases each). The CDR3 runs to 13 residues. Trimming took 7 bases from V and 5 from J, leaving 13 bases between them. The germline V gene encodes CDR1 MNHNS and CDR2 SASEGT. The CDR3 here is CASTQGRKDTQYF. In DNA, the CDR3 is TGTGCCAGCACCCAGGGGAGGAAAGATACGCAGTATTTT.

In this sample, this clonotype turned up many times. The J gene is TRBJ1-5, the V gene TRBV28; tentatively, D is TRBD1 (6 bases). The CDR3 is 13 amino acids. Germline values: CDR1 MDHEN, CDR2 SYDVKM. V shed 6 bases and J shed 6 bases, with 12 bases lying between them. CDR3 in DNA: TGTGCCAGCAGGGGGGCGTTGGCTCAGCCCCAGCATTTT. Amino acid sequence: CASRGALAQPQHF. Full variable domain (remainder filled in from reference TRBV28 and TRBJ1-5): DVKVTQSSRYLVKRTGEKVFLECVQDMDHENMFWYRQDPGLGLRLIYFSYDVKMKEKGDIPEGYSVSREKKERFSLILESASTNQTSMYLCASRGALAQPQHFGDGTRLSIL.

Points on this clonotype: A single base separates this from a much larger clone, so it may be a read error. The CDR3 end shows no conserved phenylalanine or tryptophan, and so a read error is likely. The rearrangement uses TRBV20-1 and TRBJ2-3, with 8 bases identical to TRBD2. V trimming: 4 bases; J trimming: 11 bases; junction bases outside the gene matches: 14. Germline CDR1 and CDR2: DFQATT and SNEGSKA (reference sequence). The CDR3 contains 14 residues. CDR3 sequence: CSAKLAGRRLEQYS. In DNA, the CDR3 is TGCAGTGCTAAATTAGCGGGGAGGCGCCTGGAGCAGTATTCT.

This chain joins TRBV27 and TRBJ1-1, with 7 bases aligning to TRBD1. CDR1 MNHEY and CDR2 SMNVEV come from the germline V gene (reference sequence). J gave up 2 bases and V 4 bases, and 10 bases lay outside the gene matches. The CDR3 is 16 amino acids. The DNA of the CDR3 is TGTGCCAGCAGTTCCAATAACAGGGGAATAAACACTGAAGCTTTCTTT. Translating gives CASSSNNRGINTEAFF.